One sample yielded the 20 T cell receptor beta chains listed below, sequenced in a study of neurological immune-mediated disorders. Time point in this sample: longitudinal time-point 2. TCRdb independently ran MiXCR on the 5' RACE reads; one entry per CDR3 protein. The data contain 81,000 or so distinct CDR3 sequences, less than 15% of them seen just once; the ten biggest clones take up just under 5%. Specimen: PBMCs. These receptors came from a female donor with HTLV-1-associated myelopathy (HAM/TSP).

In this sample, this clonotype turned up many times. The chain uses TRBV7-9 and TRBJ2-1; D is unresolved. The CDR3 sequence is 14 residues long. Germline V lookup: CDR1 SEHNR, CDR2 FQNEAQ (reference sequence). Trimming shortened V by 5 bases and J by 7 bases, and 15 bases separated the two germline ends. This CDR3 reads CASSLGSSGNEQFF. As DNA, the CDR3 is TGTGCCAGCAGCCTAGGGTCCAGTGGGAATGAGCAGTTCTTC.

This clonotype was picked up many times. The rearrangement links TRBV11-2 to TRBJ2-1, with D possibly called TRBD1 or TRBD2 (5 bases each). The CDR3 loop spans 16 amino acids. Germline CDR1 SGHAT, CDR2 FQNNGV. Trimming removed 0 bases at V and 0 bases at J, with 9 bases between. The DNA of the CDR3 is TGTGCCAGCAGCTTAGAGGGGGTAAGCTCCTACAATGAGCAGTTCTTC. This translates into CASSLEGVSSYNEQFF. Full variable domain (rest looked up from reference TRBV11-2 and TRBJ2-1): EAGVAQSPRYKIIEKRQSVAFWCNPISGHATLYWYQQILGQGPKLLIQFQNNGVVDDSQLPKDRFSAERLKGVDSTLKIQPAKLEDSAVYLCASSLEGVSSYNEQFFGPGTRLTVL.

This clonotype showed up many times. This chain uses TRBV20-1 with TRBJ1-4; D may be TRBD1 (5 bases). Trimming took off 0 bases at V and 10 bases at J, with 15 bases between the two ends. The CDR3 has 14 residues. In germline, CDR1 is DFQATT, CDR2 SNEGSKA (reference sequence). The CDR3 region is CSARDAGRAGKLFF. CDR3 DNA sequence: TGCAGTGCTAGAGACGCAGGGCGGGCGGGAAAACTGTTTTTT.

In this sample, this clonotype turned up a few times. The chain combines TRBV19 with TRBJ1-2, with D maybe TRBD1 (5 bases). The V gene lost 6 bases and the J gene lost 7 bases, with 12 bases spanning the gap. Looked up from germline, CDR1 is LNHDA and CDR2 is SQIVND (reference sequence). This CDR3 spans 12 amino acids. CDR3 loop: CASRGGTPGYTF. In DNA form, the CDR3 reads TGTGCCAGTAGAGGCGGGACCCCTGGCTACACCTTC.

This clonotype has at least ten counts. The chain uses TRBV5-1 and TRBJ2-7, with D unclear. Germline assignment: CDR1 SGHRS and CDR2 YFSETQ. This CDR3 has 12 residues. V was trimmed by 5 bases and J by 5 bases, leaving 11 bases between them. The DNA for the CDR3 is TGCGCCAGCAGTCCTCAAAGGGACGAGCAGTACTTC. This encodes CASSPQRDEQYF.

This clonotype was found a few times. The CDR3 nucleotides are TGTGCCAGCAGCCAAGATTCAGGGGGAAAACCCTACGAGCAGTACTTC. Protein: CASSQDSGGKPYEQYF. This rearrangement joins TRBV4-2 to TRBJ2-7; the match to TRBD1 covers 7 bases. This CDR3 comprises 16 residues. Germline V gene data show CDR1 as LGHNA and CDR2 as YNFKEQ. V gave up 0 bases and J gave up 2 bases; unmatched junction bases: 7.

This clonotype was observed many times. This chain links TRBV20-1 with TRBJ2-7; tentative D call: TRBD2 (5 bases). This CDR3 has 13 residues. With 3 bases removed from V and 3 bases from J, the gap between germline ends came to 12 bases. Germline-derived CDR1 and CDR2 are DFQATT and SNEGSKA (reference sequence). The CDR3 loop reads CSASKRVRYEQYF. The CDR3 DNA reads TGCAGTGCTAGTAAGAGGGTCCGCTACGAGCAGTACTTC.

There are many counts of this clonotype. The CDR3 loop reads CASSLRGYSDTQYF. CDR3 bases: TGTGCCAGCAGCTTGAGGGGGTATTCAGATACGCAGTATTTT. The chain uses TRBV5-5 and TRBJ2-3; D is perhaps TRBD1 (6 bases). CDR1 is SGHKS and CDR2 is YYEKEE in the germline V gene (reference sequence). V dropped 1 base and J dropped 4 bases, with 10 bases sitting between them. The CDR3 has 14 residues. Drawing the rest from reference TRBV5-5 and TRBJ2-3, the complete variable domain is DAGVTQSPTHLIKTRGQQVTLRCSPISGHKSVSWYQQVLGQGPQFIFQYYEKEERGRGNFPDRFSARQFPNYSSELNVNALLLGDSALYLCASSLRGYSDTQYFGPGTRLTVL.

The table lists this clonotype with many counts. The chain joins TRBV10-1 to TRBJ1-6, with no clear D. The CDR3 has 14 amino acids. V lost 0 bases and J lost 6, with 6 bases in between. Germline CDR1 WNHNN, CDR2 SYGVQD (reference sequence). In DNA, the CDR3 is TGCGCCAGCAGTGAGTCGTACAGTAATTCACCCCTCCACTTT. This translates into CASSESYSNSPLHF.

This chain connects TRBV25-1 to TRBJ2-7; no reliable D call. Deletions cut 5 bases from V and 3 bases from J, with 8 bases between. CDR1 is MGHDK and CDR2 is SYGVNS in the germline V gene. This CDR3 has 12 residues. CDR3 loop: CASSRNIYEQYF. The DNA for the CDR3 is TGTGCCAGCAGTCGTAATATCTACGAGCAGTACTTC.

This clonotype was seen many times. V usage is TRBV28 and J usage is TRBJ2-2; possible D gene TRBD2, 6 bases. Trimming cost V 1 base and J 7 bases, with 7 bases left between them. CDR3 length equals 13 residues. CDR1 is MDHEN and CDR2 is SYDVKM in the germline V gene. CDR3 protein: CASSLSGVGELFF. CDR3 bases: TGTGCCAGCAGTTTATCGGGGGTCGGGGAGCTGTTTTTT.

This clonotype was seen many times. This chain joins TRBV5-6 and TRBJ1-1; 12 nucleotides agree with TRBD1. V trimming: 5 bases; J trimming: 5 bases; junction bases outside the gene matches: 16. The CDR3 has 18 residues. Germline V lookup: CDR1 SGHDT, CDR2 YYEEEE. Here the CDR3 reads CASSPQAGDRGRRTEAFF. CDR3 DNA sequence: TGTGCCAGCAGTCCTCAGGCGGGGGACAGGGGGCGGAGAACTGAAGCTTTCTTT. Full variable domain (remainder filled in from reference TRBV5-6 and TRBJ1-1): DAGVTQSPTHLIKTRGQQVTLRCSPKSGHDTVSWYQQALGQGPQFIFQYYEEEERQRGNFPDRFSGHQFPNYSSELNVNALLLGDSALYLCASSPQAGDRGRRTEAFFGQGTRLTVV.

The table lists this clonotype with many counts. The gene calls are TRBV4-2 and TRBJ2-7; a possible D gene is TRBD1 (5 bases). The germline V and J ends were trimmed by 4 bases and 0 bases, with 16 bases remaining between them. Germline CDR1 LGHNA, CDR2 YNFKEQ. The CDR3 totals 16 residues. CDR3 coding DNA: TGTGCCAGCAGCCCCCAACAGGAAGACGACTCCTACGAGCAGTACTTC. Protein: CASSPQQEDDSYEQYF.

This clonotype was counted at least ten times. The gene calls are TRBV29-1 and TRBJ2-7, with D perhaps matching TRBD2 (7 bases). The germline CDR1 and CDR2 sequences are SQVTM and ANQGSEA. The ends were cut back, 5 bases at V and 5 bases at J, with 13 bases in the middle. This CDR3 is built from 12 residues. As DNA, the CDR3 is TGCAGCGTTAGTCCGGGGGGCCACGAGCAGTACTTC. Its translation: CSVSPGGHEQYF.

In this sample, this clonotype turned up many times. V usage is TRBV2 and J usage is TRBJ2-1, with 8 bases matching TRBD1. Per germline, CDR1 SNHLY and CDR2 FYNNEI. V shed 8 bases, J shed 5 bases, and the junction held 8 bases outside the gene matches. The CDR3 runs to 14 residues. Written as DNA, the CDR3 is TGTGCCAGCTCTCGGACAGGGCTCGACAATGAGCAGTTCTTC. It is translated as CASSRTGLDNEQFF.

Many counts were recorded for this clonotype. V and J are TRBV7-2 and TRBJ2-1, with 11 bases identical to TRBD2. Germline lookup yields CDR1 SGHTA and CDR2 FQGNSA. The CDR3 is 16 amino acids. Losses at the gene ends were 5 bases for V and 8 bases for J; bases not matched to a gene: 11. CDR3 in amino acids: CASSRSGGGLPDEQFF. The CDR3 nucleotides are TGTGCCAGCAGCCGTAGCGGGGGGGGCTTACCGGATGAGCAGTTCTTC.

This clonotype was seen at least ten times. In DNA, the CDR3 is TGCGCCAGCAGTACCCTTAGCGGGGCAGATACGCAGTATTTT. This translates into CASSTLSGADTQYF. The chain couples TRBV5-1 to TRBJ2-3; 8 bases fit TRBD2. The V gene end was trimmed by 5 bases and the J gene end by 4 bases; junction bases not matched to a gene: 6. CDR3 length: 14 amino acids. The V gene's germline CDR1 is SGHRS and CDR2 YFSETQ. Together with reference TRBV5-1 and TRBJ2-3, the CDR3 gives the full variable domain: KAGVTQTPRYLIKTRGQQVTLSCSPISGHRSVSWYQQTPGQGLQFLFEYFSETQRNKGNFPGRFSGRQFSNSRSEMNVSTLELGDSALYLCASSTLSGADTQYFGPGTRLTVL.

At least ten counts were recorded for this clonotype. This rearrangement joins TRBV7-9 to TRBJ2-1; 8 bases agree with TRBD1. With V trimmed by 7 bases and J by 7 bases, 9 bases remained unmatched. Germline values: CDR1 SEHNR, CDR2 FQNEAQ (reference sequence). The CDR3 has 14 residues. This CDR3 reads CASNSRQGANEQFF. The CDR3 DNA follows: TGTGCCAGCAACTCCCGTCAGGGGGCGAATGAGCAGTTCTTC.

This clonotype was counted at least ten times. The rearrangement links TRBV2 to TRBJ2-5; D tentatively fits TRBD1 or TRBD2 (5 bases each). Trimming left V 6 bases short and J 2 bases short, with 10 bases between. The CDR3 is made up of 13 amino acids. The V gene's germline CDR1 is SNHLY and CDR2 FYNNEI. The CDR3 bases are TGTGCCAGCAGGGGGACGGCGCAAGAGACCCAGTACTTC. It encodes CASRGTAQETQYF.

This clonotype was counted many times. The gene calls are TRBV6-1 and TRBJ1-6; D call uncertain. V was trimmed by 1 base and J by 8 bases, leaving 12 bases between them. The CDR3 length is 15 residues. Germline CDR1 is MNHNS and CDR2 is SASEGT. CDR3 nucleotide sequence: TGTGCCAGCAGTGAAGTAGGCAGAGAGTATTCACCCCTCCACTTT. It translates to CASSEVGREYSPLHF.